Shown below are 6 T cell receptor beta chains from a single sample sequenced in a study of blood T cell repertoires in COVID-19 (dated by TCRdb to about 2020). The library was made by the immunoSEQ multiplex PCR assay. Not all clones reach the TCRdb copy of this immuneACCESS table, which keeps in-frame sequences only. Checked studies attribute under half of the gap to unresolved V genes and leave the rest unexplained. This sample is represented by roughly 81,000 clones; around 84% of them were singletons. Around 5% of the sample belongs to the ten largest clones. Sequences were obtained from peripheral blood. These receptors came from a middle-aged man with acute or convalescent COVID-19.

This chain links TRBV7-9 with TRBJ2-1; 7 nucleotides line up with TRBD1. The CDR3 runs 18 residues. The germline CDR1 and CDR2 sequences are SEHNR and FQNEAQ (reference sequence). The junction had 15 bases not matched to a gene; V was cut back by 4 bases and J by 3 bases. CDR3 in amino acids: CASSSRQGPTYNYNEQFF. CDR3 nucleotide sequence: TGTGCCAGCAGCTCCAGACAGGGCCCGACATATAACTACAATGAGCAGTTCTTC.

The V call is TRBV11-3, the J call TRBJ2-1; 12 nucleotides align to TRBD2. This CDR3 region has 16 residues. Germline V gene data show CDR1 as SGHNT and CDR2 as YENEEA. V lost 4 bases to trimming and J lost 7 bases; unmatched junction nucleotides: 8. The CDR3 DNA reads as TGTGCCAGCAGCTCGACTAGCGGGAGTGAGGGGAATGAGCAGTTCTTC. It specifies CASSSTSGSEGNEQFF.

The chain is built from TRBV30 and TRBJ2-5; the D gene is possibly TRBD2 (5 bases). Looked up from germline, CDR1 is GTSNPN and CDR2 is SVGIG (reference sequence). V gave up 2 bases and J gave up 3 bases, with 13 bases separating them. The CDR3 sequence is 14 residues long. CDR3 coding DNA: TGTGCCTGGAGTCGCGGATACGGGAAAGAGACCCAGTACTTC. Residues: CAWSRGYGKETQYF. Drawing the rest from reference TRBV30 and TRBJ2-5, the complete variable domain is SQTIHQWPATLVQPVGSPLSLECTVEGTSNPNLYWYRQAAGRGLQLLFYSVGIGQISSEVPQNLSASRPQDRQFILSSKKLLLSDSGFYLCAWSRGYGKETQYFGPGTRLLVL.

CDR3 sequence (DNA): TGTGCCAGCTCATCCTCAGGGGGAGGTATTGAAAAACTGTTTTTT. Its protein product is CASSSSGGGIEKLFF. The V gene is TRBV18, the J gene TRBJ1-4; 7 bases are shared with TRBD1. Germline lookup yields CDR1 KGHSH and CDR2 LQKENI. The CDR3 spans 15 residues. Germline trimming cut 5 bases from V and 7 bases from J; bases unmatched to any gene: 10.

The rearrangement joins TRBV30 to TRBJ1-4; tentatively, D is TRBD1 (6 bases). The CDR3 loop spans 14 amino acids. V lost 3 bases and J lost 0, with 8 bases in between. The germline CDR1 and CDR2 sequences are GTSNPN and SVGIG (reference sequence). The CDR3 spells CAWRQGSTNEKLFF. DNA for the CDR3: TGTGCCTGGAGACAGGGTTCAACTAATGAAAAACTGTTTTTT.

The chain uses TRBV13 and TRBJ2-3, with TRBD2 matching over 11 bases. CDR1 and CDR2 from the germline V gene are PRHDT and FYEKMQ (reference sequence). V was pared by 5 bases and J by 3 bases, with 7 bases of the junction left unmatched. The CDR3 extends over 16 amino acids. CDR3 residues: CASSHETSGSTDTQYF. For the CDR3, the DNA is TGTGCCAGCAGCCACGAAACTAGCGGGAGTACAGATACGCAGTATTTT.